These T cell receptor beta chains were read from a single sample in a study of T cells in tumors and immune-related adverse events. TCRdb's table, derived via immunoSEQ multiplex PCR, lists solely in-frame clones and lacks some. The table has a few thousand clones, about 65% seen once; the top ten hold 5.7%. The sequences come from gut tissue, collected from a patient treated with anti-PD-1 therapy. These receptors all stem from a female donor with metastatic renal cell carcinoma. CDR3s include the opening cysteine and the closing phenylalanine or tryptophan. Fields, in order: V gene, CDR3 protein.

v_call: TRBV11-3; cdr3_aa: CASSLSAGTGDEQYF
v_call: TRBV5-1; cdr3_aa: CASSLVQASSYEQYF
v_call: TRBV18; cdr3_aa: CASSPTAMLGNEQFF
v_call: TRBV18; cdr3_aa: CASSPGGSTEAFF
v_call: TRBV19; cdr3_aa: CASSIWEGDQPQHF
v_call: TRBV7-2; cdr3_aa: CASSLGAGATDTQYF
v_call: TRBV9; cdr3_aa: CASSAEGQLSGNTIYF
v_call: TRBV6-6; cdr3_aa: CASSTGGYSNQPQHF
v_call: TRBV7-2; cdr3_aa: CASSLERRYEQYF
v_call: TRBV6-5; cdr3_aa: CASKRGQGIYEQYF
v_call: TRBV7-9; cdr3_aa: CATVPSSYGYTF
v_call: TRBV5-1; cdr3_aa: CASSPASTDTQYF
v_call: TRBV11-3; cdr3_aa: CASSLGYRAPQYF
v_call: TRBV5-4; cdr3_aa: CASSPSDRLGEKLFF
v_call: TRBV6-4; cdr3_aa: CASSDSAITGELFF
v_call: TRBV10-1; cdr3_aa: CARPKGSPGEAFF
v_call: TRBV6-5; cdr3_aa: CASPPRGWETQYF
v_call: TRBV19; cdr3_aa: CASRTGTRNQPQHF
v_call: TRBV2; cdr3_aa: CASRLDSYNEQFF
v_call: TRBV5-1; cdr3_aa: CASSSTGVGTDTQYF
v_call: TRBV15; cdr3_aa: CATSREGTMNTEAFF
v_call: TRBV27; cdr3_aa: CASSFSRWAETQYF
v_call: TRBV6-1; cdr3_aa: CASSEKTGSRYEQYF
v_call: TRBV10-2; cdr3_aa: CASSEDRGGTDTQYF
v_call: TRBV5-1; cdr3_aa: CASSFAGGLSTDTQYF
v_call: TRBV29-1; cdr3_aa: CSVQLQEWGEQFF
v_call: TRBV19; cdr3_aa: CASSTPNQETQYF
v_call: TRBV6-1; cdr3_aa: CASSEVGRAGANVLTF
v_call: TRBV19; cdr3_aa: CASSVSWGHPVNTGELFF
v_call: TRBV11-1; cdr3_aa: CASTGDRSQETQYF
v_call: TRBV29-1; cdr3_aa: CSAARGREQYF
v_call: TRBV11-2; cdr3_aa: CASSLVGQNTEAFF
v_call: TRBV7-9; cdr3_aa: CASGYTDTQYF
v_call: TRBV18; cdr3_aa: CASSLPGTDAGNTIYF
v_call: TRBV5-4; cdr3_aa: CASTLAGGRSDTQYF
v_call: TRBV6-1; cdr3_aa: CASKHEQGVTEAFF
v_call: TRBV7-8; cdr3_aa: CASSAGLSLAKNIQYF
v_call: TRBV19; cdr3_aa: CASSIGGYTLYGYTF
v_call: TRBV28; cdr3_aa: CASRNTGLETQYF
v_call: TRBV15; cdr3_aa: CATSRDIQGYTF
v_call: TRBV11-3; cdr3_aa: CASSFERPGELFF
v_call: TRBV6-1; cdr3_aa: CASSEWGRAENTEAFF
v_call: TRBV21-1; cdr3_aa: CASSHAIATHTHNSPLHF
v_call: TRBV10-1; cdr3_aa: CASSESGTDTQYF
v_call: TRBV19; cdr3_aa: CASRFAGRKTEAFF